Described below is a single TCR beta chain sequence and its context. Other DNA sequences in the sample encode the same CDR3. The sequencing template was cDNA reverse transcribed from extracted RNA. The table came from immunoSEQ multiplex PCR; TCRdb's copy has only in-frame clones and leaves some out. There are 170,000 or so clones in the sample; roughly 64% occur only once, and roughly 12% lies in the top ten. From germline, CDR1 is MNHEY and CDR2 SMNVEV (reference sequence). Trimming removed 4 bases at V and 4 bases at J, with 5 bases between. CDR3 length: 11 amino acids. Described treatment: oral pan-JAK inhibitor, 5-10 mg twice daily. This record belongs to a study of CD8+ T cells in alopecia areata.

Sequencing used CD8+ T cells sorted from blood, obtained at week 24, from a patient treated with tofacitinib. This TCR came from a human donor with alopecia areata. The chain links TRBV27 to TRBJ2-7; no reliable D call. For the CDR3, the DNA is TGTGCCAGCAGTTCCGGATACGAGCAGTACTTC. This gives the protein CASSSGYEQYF.